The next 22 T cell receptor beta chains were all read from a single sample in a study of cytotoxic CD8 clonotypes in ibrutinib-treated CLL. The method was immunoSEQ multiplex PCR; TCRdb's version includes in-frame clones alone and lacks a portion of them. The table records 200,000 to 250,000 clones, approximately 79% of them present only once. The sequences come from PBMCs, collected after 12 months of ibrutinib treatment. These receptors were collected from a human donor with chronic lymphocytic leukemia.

CDR3 region: CASSEMPGLSTEAFF. CDR3 nucleotides: TGCGCCAGCAGTGAGATGCCGGGACTGAGCACTGAAGCTTTCTTT. The chain carries TRBV10-1 and TRBJ1-1, with D perhaps TRBD1 (5 bases). The CDR3 contains 15 residues. Germline V gene lookup returns CDR1 WNHNN and CDR2 SYGVQD (reference sequence). V shed 2 bases and J shed 4 bases, with 14 bases lying between them.

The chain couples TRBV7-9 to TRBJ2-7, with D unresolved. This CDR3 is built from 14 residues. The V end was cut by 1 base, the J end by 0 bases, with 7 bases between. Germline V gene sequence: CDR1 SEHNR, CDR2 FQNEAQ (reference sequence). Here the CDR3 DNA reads TGTGCCAGCAGCTTAGTGGTCGACTCCTACGAGCAGTACTTC. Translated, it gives CASSLVVDSYEQYF.

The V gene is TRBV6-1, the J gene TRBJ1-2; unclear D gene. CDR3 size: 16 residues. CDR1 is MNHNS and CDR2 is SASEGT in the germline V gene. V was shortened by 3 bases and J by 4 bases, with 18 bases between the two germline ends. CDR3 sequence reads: CASSDEGTYISYGYTF. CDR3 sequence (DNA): TGTGCCAGCAGTGACGAGGGCACCTACATATCCTATGGCTACACCTTC.

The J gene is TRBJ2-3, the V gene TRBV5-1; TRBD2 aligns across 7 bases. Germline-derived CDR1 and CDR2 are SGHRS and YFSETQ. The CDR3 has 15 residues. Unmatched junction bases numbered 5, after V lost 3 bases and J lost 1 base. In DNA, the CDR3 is TGCGCCAGCAGCTCGGGGGGATATCGCACAGATACGCAGTATTTT. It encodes CASSSGGYRTDTQYF.

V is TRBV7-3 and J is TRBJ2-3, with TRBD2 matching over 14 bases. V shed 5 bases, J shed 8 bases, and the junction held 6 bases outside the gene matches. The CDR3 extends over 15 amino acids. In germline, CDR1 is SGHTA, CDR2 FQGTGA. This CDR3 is CASSTGLAGAGTQYF. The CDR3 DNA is TGTGCCAGCAGCACGGGACTAGCGGGGGCTGGTACGCAGTATTTT.

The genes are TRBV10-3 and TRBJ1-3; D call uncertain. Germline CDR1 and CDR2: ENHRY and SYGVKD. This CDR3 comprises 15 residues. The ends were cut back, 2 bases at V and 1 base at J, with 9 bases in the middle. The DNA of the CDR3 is TGTGCCATCAGTGAGGCGTTGGTATCTGGAAACACCATATATTTT. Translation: CAISEALVSGNTIYF.

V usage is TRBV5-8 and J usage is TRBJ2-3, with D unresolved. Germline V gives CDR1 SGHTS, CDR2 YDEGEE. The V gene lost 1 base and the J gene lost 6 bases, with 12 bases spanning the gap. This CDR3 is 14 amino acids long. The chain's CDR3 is CASSLIQEYDTQYF. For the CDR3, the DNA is TGTGCCAGCAGCTTGATCCAGGAATACGATACGCAGTATTTT.

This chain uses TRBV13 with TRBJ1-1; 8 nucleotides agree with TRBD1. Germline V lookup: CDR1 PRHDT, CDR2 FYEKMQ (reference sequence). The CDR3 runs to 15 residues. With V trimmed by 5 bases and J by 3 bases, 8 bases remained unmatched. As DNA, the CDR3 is TGTGCCAGCAGCACGACAGGGGTCGTGGACACTGAAGCTTTCTTT. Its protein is CASSTTGVVDTEAFF.

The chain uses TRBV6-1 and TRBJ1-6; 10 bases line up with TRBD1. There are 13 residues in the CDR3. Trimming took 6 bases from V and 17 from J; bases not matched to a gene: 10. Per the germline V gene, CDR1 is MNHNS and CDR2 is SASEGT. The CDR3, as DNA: TGTGCCAGCAGGGACCCTAGGGACAGGGGTTTCCACTTT. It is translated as CASRDPRDRGFHF.

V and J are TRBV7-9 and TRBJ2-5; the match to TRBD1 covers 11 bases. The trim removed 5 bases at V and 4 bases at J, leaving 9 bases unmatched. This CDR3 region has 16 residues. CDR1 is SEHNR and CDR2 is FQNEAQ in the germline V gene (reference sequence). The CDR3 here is CASSLGDRGIRETQYF. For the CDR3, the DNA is TGTGCCAGCAGCCTAGGGGACAGGGGGATACGAGAGACCCAGTACTTC. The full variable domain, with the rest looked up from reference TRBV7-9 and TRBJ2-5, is DTGVSQNPRHKITKRGQNVTFRCDPISEHNRLYWYRQTLGQGPEFLTYFQNEAQLEKSRLLSDRFSAERPKGSFSTLEIQRTEQGDSAMYLCASSLGDRGIRETQYFGPGTRLLVL.

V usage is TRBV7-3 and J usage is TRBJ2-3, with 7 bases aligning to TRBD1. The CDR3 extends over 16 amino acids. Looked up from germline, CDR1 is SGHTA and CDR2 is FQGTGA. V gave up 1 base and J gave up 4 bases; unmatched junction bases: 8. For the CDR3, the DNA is TGTGCCAGCAGCTTAAACTCCGGACAGGTCGCAGATACGCAGTATTTT. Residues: CASSLNSGQVADTQYF. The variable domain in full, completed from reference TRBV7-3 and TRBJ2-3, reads GAGVSQTPSNKVTEKGKYVELRCDPISGHTALYWYRQSLGQGPEFLIYFQGTGAADDSGLPNDRFFAVRPEGSVSTLKIQRTERGDSAVYLCASSLNSGQVADTQYFGPGTRLTVL.

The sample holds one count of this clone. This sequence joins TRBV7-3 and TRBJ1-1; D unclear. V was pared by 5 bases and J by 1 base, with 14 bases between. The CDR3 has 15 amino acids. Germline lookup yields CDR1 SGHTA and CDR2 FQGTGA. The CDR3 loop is CASSPIGPTNTEAFF. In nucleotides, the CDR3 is TGTGCCAGCAGCCCAATCGGACCGACGAACACTGAAGCTTTCTTT.

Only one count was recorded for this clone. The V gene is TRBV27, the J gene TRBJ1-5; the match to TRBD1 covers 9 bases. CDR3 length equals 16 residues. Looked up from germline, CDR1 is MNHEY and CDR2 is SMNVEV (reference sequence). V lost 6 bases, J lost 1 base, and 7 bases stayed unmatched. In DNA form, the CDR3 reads TGTGCCAGCAGGCTACAGGGGGCAGAGAGCAATCAGCCCCAGCATTTT. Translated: CASRLQGAESNQPQHF.

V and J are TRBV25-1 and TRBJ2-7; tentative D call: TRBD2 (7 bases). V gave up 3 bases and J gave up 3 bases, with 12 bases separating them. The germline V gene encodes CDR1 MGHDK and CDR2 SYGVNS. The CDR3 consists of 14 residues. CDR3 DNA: TGTGCCAGCAGTGAGGCGGGGGCGGGCTACGAGCAGTACTTC. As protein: CASSEAGAGYEQYF.

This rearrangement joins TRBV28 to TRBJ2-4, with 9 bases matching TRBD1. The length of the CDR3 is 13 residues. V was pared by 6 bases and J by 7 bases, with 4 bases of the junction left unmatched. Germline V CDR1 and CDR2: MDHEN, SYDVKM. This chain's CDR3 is CASSPGTGNIQYF. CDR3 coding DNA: TGTGCCAGCAGCCCCGGGACAGGGAACATTCAGTACTTC.

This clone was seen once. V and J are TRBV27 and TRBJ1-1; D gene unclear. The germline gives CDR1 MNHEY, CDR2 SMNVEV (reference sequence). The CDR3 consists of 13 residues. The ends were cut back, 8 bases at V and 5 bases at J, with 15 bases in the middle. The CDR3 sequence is CASRRNLGTEAFF. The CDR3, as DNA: TGTGCCAGCCGCAGGAACCTGGGGACTGAAGCTTTCTTT.

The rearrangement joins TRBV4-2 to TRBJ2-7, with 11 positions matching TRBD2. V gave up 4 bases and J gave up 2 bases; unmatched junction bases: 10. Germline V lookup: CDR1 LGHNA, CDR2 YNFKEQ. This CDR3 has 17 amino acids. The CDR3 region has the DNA TGTGCCAGCAGCCCAAATGGCTGGGGACTAGCGGCCTACGAGCAGTACTTC. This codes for CASSPNGWGLAAYEQYF.

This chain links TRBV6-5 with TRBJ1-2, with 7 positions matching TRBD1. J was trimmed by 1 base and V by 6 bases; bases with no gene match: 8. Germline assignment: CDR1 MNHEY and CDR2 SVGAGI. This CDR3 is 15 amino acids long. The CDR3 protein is CASRSSGTDNYGYTF. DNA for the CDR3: TGTGCCAGCAGATCGTCCGGGACAGATAACTATGGCTACACCTTC.

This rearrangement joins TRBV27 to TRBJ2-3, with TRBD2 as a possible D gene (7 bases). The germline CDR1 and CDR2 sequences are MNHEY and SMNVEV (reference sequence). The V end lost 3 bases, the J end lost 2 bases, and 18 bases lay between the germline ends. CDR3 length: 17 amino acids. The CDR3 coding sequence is TGTGCCAGCAGTTTCACGGGGGCTAGCGGTCTCACAGATACGCAGTATTTT. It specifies CASSFTGASGLTDTQYF.

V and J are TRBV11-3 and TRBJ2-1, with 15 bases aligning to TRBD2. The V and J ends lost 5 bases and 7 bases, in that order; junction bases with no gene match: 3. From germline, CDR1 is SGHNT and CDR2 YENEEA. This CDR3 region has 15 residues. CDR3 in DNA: TGTGCCAGCAGCCCTGGGACTAGCGGGGGGAATGAGCAGTTCTTC. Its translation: CASSPGTSGGNEQFF.

The CDR3 is CASSPVAGSNQPQHF. The CDR3 DNA reads as TGTGCCAGCAGCCCCGTGGCAGGGAGCAATCAGCCCCAGCATTTT. The chain links TRBV28 to TRBJ1-5; TRBD1 is a possible D gene (5 bases). This CDR3 spans 15 amino acids. Trimming took 6 bases from V and 1 from J, leaving 13 bases between them. CDR1 MDHEN and CDR2 SYDVKM come from the germline V gene.

The chain's CDR3 is CASSPGVDTFTDTQYF. The CDR3 bases are TGCGCCAGCAGCCCGGGGGTGGACACTTTCACAGATACGCAGTATTTT. The chain recombines TRBV5-1 with TRBJ2-3; D may be TRBD2 (6 bases). The V gene lost 4 bases and the J gene lost 2 bases, with 17 bases spanning the gap. The germline V gene has CDR1 SGHRS and CDR2 YFSETQ. The CDR3 runs to 16 residues.